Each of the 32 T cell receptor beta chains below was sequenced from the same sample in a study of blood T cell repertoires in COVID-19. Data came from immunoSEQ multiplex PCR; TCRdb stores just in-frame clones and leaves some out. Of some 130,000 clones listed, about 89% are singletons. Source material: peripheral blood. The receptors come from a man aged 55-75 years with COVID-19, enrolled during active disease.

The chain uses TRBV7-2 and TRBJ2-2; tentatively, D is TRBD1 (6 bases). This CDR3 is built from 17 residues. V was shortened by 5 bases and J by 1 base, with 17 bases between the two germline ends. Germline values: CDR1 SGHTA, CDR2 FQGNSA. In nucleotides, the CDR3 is TGTGCCAGCAGCCGGTCCGGTTTACAGGGGAACACCGGGGAGCTGTTTTTT. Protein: CASSRSGLQGNTGELFF.

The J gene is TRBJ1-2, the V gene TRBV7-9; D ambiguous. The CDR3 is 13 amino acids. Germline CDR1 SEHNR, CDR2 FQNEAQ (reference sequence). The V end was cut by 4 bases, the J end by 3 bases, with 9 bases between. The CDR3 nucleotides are TGTGCCAGCAGCTCTAGGAGGGACTATGGCTACACCTTC. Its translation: CASSSRRDYGYTF.

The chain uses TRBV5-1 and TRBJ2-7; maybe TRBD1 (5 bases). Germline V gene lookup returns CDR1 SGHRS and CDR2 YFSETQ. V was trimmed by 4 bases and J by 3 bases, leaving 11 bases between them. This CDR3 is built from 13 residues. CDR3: CASSGQGRYEQYF. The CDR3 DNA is TGCGCCAGCAGCGGGCAGGGTCGCTACGAGCAGTACTTC.

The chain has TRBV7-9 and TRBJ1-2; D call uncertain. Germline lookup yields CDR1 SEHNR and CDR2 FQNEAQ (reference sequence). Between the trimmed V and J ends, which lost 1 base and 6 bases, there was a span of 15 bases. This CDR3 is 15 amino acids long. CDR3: CASSLDVAVHNGYTF. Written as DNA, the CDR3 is TGTGCCAGCAGCTTAGACGTCGCAGTACACAATGGCTACACCTTC.

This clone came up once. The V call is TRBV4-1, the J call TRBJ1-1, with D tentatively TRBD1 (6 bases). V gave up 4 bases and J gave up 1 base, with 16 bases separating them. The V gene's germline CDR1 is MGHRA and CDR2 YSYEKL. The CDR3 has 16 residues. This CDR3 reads CASSLGALTGNTEAFF. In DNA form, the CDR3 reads TGCGCCAGCAGCCTCGGTGCGTTGACAGGGAACACTGAAGCTTTCTTT.

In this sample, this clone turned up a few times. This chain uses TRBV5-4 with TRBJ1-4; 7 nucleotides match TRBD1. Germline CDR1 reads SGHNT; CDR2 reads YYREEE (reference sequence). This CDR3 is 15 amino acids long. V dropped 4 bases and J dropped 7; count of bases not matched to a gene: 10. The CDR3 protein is CASSPQGQLPEKLFF. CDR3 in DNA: TGTGCCAGCAGCCCACAGGGACAGCTACCTGAAAAACTGTTTTTT.

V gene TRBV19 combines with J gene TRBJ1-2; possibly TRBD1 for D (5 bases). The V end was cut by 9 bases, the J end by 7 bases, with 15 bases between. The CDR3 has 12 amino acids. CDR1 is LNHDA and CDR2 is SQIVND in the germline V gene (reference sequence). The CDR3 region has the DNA TGTGCCAGCCAGGGAGGGTTAGGTGGCTACACCTTC. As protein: CASQGGLGGYTF.

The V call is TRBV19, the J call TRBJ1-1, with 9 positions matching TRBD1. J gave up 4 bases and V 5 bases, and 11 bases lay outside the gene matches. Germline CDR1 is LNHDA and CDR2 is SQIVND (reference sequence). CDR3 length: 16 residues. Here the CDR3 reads CASSPWRQGEGTEAFF. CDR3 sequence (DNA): TGTGCCAGTAGTCCCTGGAGACAGGGGGAGGGCACTGAAGCTTTCTTT. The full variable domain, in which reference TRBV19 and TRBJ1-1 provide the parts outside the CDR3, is DGGITQSPKYLFRKEGQNVTLSCEQNLNHDAMYWYRQDPGQGLRLIYYSQIVNDFQKGDIAEGYSVSREKKESFPLTVTSAQKNPTAFYLCASSPWRQGEGTEAFFGQGTRLTVV.

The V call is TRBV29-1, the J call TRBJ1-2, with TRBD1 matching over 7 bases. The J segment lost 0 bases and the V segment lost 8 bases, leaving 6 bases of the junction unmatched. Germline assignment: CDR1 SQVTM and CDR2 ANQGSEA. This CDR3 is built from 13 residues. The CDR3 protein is CSSRQGTNYGYTF. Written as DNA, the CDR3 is TGCAGCTCCCGACAGGGAACTAACTATGGCTACACCTTC.

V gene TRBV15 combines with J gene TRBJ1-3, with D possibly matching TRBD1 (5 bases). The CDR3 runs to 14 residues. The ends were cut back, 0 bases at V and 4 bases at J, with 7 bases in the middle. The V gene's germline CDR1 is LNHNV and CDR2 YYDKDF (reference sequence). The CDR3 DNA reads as TGTGCCACCAGCAGAGATCAGGGCGGAAACACCATATATTTT. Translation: CATSRDQGGNTIYF.

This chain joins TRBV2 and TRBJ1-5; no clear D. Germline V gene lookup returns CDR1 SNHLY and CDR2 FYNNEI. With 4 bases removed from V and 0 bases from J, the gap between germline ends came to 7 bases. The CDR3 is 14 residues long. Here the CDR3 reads CASSVDNSNQPQHF. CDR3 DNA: TGTGCCAGCAGTGTCGACAATAGCAATCAGCCCCAGCATTTT. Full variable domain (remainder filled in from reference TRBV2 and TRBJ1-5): EPEVTQTPSHQVTQMGQEVILRCVPISNHLYFYWYRQILGQKVEFLVSFYNNEISEKSEIFDDQFSVERPDGSNFTLKIRSTKLEDSAMYFCASSVDNSNQPQHFGDGTRLSIL.

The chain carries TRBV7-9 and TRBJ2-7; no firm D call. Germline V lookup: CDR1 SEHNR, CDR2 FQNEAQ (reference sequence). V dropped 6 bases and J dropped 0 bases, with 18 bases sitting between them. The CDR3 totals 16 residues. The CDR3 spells CASSPSAIRSSYEQYF. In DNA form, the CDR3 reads TGTGCCAGCAGTCCCAGCGCCATCCGGAGCTCCTACGAGCAGTACTTC.

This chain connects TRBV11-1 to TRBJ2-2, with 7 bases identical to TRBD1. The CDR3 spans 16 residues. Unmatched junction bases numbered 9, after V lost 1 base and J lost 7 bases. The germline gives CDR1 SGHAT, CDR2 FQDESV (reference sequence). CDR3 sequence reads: CASSLETGSRNGELFF. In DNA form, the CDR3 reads TGTGCCAGCAGCTTAGAGACAGGGAGTCGTAACGGGGAGCTGTTTTTT.

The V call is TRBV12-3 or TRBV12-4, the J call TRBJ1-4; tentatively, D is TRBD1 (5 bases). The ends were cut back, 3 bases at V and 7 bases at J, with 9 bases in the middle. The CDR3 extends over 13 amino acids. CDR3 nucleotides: TGTGCCAGCAGTTTCCGCCAGGGTGAAAAACTGTTTTTT. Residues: CASSFRQGEKLFF.

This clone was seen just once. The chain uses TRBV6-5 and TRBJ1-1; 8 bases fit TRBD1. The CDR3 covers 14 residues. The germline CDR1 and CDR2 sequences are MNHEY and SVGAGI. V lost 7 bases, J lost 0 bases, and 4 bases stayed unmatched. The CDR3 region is CASKQGAMNTEAFF. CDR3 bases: TGTGCCAGCAAGCAGGGGGCAATGAACACTGAAGCTTTCTTT.

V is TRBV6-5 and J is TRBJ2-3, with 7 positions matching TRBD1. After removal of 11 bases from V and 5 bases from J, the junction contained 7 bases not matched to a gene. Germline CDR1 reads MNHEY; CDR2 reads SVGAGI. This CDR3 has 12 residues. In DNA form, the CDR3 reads TGTGCCGGTAAGGGGGCCGGAGATACGCAGTATTTT. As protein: CAGKGAGDTQYF.

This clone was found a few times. The CDR3, as DNA: TGTGCCAGTACCTCATACGGGGGAATTGTTCAGCCCCAGCATTTT. Translating it yields CASTSYGGIVQPQHF. The rearrangement links TRBV19 to TRBJ1-5, with D maybe TRBD1 (5 bases). Trimming removed 7 bases at V and 6 bases at J, with 19 bases between. The CDR3 runs 15 residues. The V gene's germline CDR1 is LNHDA and CDR2 SQIVND (reference sequence).

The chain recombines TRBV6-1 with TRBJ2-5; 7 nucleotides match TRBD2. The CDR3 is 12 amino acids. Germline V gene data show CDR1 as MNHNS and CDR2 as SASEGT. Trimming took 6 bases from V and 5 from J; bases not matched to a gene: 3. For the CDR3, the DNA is TGTGCCAGCAGGCACGGGGGGGAGACCCAGTACTTC. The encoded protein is CASRHGGETQYF.

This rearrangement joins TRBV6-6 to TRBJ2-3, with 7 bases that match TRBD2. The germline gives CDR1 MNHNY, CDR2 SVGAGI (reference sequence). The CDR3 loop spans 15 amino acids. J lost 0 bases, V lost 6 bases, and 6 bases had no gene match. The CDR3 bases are TGTGCCAGCAGCTTCGGCGGGGGTAGCACAGATACGCAGTATTTT. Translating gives CASSFGGGSTDTQYF.

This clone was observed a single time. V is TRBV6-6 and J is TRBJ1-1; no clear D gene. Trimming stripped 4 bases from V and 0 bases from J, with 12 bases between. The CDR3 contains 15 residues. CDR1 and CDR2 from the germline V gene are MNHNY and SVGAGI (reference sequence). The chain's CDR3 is CASSSPSLVNTEAFF. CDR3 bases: TGTGCCAGCAGTTCGCCCAGTTTGGTGAACACTGAAGCTTTCTTT.

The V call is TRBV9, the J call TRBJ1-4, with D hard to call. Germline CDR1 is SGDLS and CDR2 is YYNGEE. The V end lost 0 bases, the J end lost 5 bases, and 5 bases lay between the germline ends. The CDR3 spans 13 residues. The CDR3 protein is CASSVGENEKLFF. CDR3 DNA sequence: TGTGCCAGCAGCGTAGGGGAGAATGAAAAACTGTTTTTT.

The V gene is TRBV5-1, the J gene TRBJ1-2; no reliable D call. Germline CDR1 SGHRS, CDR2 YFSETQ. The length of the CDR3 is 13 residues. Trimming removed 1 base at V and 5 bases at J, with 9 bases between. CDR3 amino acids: CASSLYSEYGYTF. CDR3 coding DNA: TGCGCCAGCAGCTTGTATTCAGAATATGGCTACACCTTC.

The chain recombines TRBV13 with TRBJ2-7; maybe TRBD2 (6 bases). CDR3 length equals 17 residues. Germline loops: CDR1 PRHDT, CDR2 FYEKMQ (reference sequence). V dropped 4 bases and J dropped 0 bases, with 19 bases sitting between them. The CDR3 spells CASSSGRDLLSSYEQYF. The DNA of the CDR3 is TGTGCCAGCAGCTCCGGCCGGGACTTGTTGAGCTCCTACGAGCAGTACTTC.

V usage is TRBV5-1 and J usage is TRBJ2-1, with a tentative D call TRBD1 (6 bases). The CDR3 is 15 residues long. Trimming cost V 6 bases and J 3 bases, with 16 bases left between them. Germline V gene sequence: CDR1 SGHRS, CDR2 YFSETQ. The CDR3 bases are TGCGCCAGCACCCCCCGGCAGGGGAACTACAATGAGCAGTTCTTC. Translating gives CASTPRQGNYNEQFF.

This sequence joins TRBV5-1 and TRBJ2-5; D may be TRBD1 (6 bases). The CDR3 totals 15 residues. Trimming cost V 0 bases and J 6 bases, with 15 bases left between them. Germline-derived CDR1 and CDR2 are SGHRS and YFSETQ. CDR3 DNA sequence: TGCGCCAGCAGCTTGGAGTTAGACAGGAGGCAGACCCAGTACTTC. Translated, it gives CASSLELDRRQTQYF.

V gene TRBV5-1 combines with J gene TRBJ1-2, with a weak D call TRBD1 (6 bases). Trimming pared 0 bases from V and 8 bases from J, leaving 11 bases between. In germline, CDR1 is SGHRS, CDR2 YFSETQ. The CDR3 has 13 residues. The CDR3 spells CASSLDRVGGYTF. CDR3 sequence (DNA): TGCGCCAGCAGCTTGGACAGGGTGGGCGGCTACACCTTC.

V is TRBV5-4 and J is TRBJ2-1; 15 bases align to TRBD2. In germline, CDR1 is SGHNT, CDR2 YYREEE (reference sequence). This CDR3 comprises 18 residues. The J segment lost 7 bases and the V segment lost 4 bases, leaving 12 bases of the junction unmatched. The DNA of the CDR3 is TGTGCCAGCAGCACCTGGACTAGCGGGGGGGCCCCAGGTAATGAGCAGTTCTTC. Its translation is CASSTWTSGGAPGNEQFF.

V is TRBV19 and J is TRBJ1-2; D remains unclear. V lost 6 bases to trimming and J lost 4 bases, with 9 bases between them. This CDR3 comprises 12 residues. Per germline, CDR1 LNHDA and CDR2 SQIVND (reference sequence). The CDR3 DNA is TGTGCCAGTAGGTGGGCCAGCTATGGCTACACCTTC. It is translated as CASRWASYGYTF.

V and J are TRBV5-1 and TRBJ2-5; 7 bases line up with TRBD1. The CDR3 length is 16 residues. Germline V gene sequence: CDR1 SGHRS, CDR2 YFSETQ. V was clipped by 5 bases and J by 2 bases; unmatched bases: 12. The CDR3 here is CASRSNPGTVQETQYF. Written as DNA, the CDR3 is TGCGCCAGCAGATCTAACCCCGGGACAGTACAAGAGACCCAGTACTTC.

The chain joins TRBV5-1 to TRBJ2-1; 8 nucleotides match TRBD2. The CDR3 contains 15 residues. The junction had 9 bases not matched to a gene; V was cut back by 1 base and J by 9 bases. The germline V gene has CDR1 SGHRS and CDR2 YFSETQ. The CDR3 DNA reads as TGCGCCAGCAGCTTGAGTAGCGGGGTGGCCGGTGAGCAGTTCTTC. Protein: CASSLSSGVAGEQFF.

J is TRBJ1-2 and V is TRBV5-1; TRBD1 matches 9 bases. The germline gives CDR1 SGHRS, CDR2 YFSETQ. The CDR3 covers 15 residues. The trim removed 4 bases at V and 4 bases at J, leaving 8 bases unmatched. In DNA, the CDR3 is TGCGCCAGCAGCCCGAGACAGGGGGGTGTCTATGGCTACACCTTC. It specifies CASSPRQGGVYGYTF.

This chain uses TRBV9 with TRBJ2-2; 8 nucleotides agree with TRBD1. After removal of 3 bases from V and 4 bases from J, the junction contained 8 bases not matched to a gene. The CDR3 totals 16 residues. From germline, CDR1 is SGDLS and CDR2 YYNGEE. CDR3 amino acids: CASSAGTGVRTGELFF. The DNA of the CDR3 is TGTGCCAGCAGCGCTGGGACAGGTGTACGCACCGGGGAGCTGTTTTTT.